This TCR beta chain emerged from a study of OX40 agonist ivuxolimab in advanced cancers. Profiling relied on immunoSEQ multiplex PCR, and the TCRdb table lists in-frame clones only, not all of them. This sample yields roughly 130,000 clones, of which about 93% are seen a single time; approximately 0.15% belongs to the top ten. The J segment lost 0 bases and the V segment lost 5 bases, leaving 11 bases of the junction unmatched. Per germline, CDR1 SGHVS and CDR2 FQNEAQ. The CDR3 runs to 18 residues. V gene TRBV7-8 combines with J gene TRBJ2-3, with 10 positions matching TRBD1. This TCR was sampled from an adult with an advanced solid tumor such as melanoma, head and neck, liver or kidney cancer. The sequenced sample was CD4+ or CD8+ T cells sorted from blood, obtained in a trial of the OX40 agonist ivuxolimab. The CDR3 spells CASSPYIGTGESTDTQYF. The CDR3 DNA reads TGTGCCAGCAGCCCATACATCGGGACAGGGGAGAGCACAGATACGCAGTATTTT.